One sample yielded the 19 T cell receptor beta chains listed below, sequenced in a study of T cells in Graves' hyperthyroidism and ophthalmopathy. Amplification of TCR beta CDR3 regions used RNA as the template. A first-round RT-PCR of the TCR CDR3 used the HTBI primer set. TCRdb called the multiplex PCR reads again in MiXCR, with one record for every CDR3 protein. The table lists about 530,000 distinct CDR3 sequences, 17% of them singletons, with roughly 15% in the top ten. Sequences were obtained from blood. Receptor source: a woman under 30 with Graves' ophthalmopathy.

This chain links TRBV29-1 with TRBJ2-2; the D is unclear. V lost 0 bases and J 6 bases, leaving 8 bases between the germline ends. The CDR3 consists of 13 residues. Germline V gene lookup returns CDR1 SQVTM and CDR2 ANQGSEA. The CDR3 loop reads CSVEDGQPGELFF. CDR3 DNA sequence: TGCAGCGTTGAAGATGGGCAGCCCGGGGAGCTGTTTTTT.

The count of this clonotype is one. The chain links TRBV20-1 to TRBJ2-5, with 7 bases identical to TRBD1. This CDR3 has 16 amino acids. V lost 2 bases and J lost 3; bases outside the gene matches: 12. CDR1 is DFQATT and CDR2 is SNEGSKA in the germline V gene (reference sequence). In nucleotides, the CDR3 is TGCAGTGCTAGACCATCGATCGGGACAGAAAAAGAGACCCAGTACTTC. Translated: CSARPSIGTEKETQYF.

V is TRBV2 and J is TRBJ1-1; D perhaps matches TRBD1 (5 bases). The CDR3 sequence is 13 residues long. In germline, CDR1 is SNHLY, CDR2 FYNNEI. V gave up 3 bases and J gave up 5 bases, with 10 bases separating them. The CDR3 here is CASSEGGWTEAFF. The CDR3 DNA sequence: TGTGCCAGCAGTGAGGGGGGATGGACTGAAGCTTTCTTT.

The chain employs TRBV20-1 and TRBJ2-1, with 9 bases lining up with TRBD1. V gave up 2 bases and J gave up 5 bases; unmatched junction bases: 4. Germline V gene lookup returns CDR1 DFQATT and CDR2 SNEGSKA (reference sequence). This CDR3 has 14 amino acids. The CDR3 protein is CSARLQGANNEQFF. DNA for the CDR3: TGCAGTGCTAGATTACAGGGGGCGAACAATGAGCAGTTCTTC.

There are a few counts of this clonotype. The J gene is TRBJ2-3, the V gene TRBV24-1, with TRBD2 matching 8 bases. This CDR3 has 15 amino acids. Germline V gives CDR1 KGHDR, CDR2 SFDVKD. V lost 4 bases to trimming and J lost 2 bases; unmatched junction nucleotides: 4. The CDR3 sequence: CATSEGLGLTDTQYF. The CDR3 DNA sequence: TGTGCCACCAGTGAGGGACTAGGGCTCACAGATACGCAGTATTTT.

This clonotype was found many times. The chain has TRBV28 and TRBJ2-5; possibly TRBD2 for D (7 bases). The V and J ends lost 8 bases and 1 base respectively, with 17 bases between them. The CDR3 is 15 residues long. Per the germline V gene, CDR1 is MDHEN and CDR2 is SYDVKM. The CDR3 protein is CASETAGASQETQYF. The DNA for the CDR3 is TGTGCCAGCGAAACGGCGGGGGCGTCCCAAGAGACCCAGTACTTC.

The V gene is TRBV2, the J gene TRBJ1-5; 10 nucleotides agree with TRBD1. J was trimmed by 11 bases and V by 4 bases; bases with no gene match: 5. Germline CDR1 and CDR2: SNHLY and FYNNEI. This CDR3 region has 13 residues. The CDR3 region is CASSGTGGGAQHF. The CDR3 DNA follows: TGTGCCAGCAGTGGGACAGGGGGGGGTGCCCAGCATTTT.

Comments on this clonotype: This sequence may be a read error, since a much larger clone differs from it by one base. The rearrangement joins TRBV7-2 to TRBJ2-1, with D possibly TRBD1 on 7 matching bases. Germline V gene data show CDR1 as SGHTA and CDR2 as FQGNSA. There are 15 residues in the CDR3. The CDR3 spells CASSLEGASYNEQSF. The CDR3, as DNA: TGTGCCAGCAGTCTGGAGGGGGCATCCTACAATGAGCAGTCCTTC.

Details on this clonotype: This may be a read error: a much more frequent sequence differs by one nucleotide. The chain combines TRBV30 with TRBJ1-1; tentatively, D is TRBD1 (5 bases). This CDR3 has 13 amino acids. The germline gives CDR1 GTSNPN, CDR2 SVGIG (reference sequence). CDR3 nucleotide sequence: TGTACCTGGAGTCTACAGGCGGACACTGAAGCTTTCTTT. Translating it yields CTWSLQADTEAFF.

This chain uses TRBV9 with TRBJ1-3; 9 bases fit TRBD1. The V segment lost 4 bases and the J segment 8 bases; nucleotides outside the gene matches: 10. Germline V CDR1 and CDR2: SGDLS, YYNGEE. This CDR3 has 15 residues. This CDR3 is CASSPGGTGTYTIYF. CDR3 in DNA: TGTGCCAGCAGCCCGGGGGGGACAGGGACGTACACCATATATTTT.

This clonotype showed up just a few times. It may be a read error: a sequence one base away is much more abundant. The chain combines TRBV29-1 with TRBJ1-1; no clear D. Germline lookup yields CDR1 SQVTM and CDR2 ANQGSEA. The CDR3 spans 13 residues. V gave up 1 base and J gave up 3 bases, with 9 bases separating them. The CDR3 reads CSVEGRRYTEAFF. The CDR3 nucleotides read TGCAGCGTTGAAGGGCGGCGGTACACTGAAGCTTTCTTT.

The chain uses TRBV14 and TRBJ2-5; no firm D call. The V end was cut by 1 base, the J end by 0 bases, with 12 bases between. The CDR3 extends over 16 amino acids. Germline V CDR1 and CDR2: SGHDN, FVKESK. The CDR3 sequence is CASSQGWGTDQETQYF. The CDR3 DNA reads as TGTGCCAGCAGCCAAGGTTGGGGAACGGACCAAGAGACCCAGTACTTC.

This clonotype was observed at least ten times. This sequence joins TRBV7-2 and TRBJ1-2, with 8 positions matching TRBD1. The CDR3 is made up of 13 amino acids. V lost 4 bases, J lost 10 bases, and 8 bases stayed unmatched. Germline CDR1 is SGHTA and CDR2 is FQGNSA. CDR3: CASSWKTGDAYTF. CDR3 sequence (DNA): TGTGCCAGCAGCTGGAAGACAGGGGATGCCTACACCTTC.

This clonotype appeared many times. The chain employs TRBV18 and TRBJ1-3; D uncertain. V shed 3 bases and J shed 0 bases, with 9 bases lying between them. Looked up from germline, CDR1 is KGHSH and CDR2 is LQKENI. CDR3 size: 15 residues. CDR3 amino acids: CASSPGLGSGNTIYF. The CDR3 DNA follows: TGTGCCAGCTCACCCGGTCTGGGCTCTGGAAACACCATATATTTT. The full variable domain, its missing parts supplied by reference TRBV18 and TRBJ1-3, is NAGVMQNPRHLVRRRGQEARLRCSPMKGHSHVYWYRQLPEEGLKFMVYLQKENIIDESGMPKERFSAEFPKEGPSILRIQQVVRGDSAAYFCASSPGLGSGNTIYFGEGSWLTVV.

This clonotype was recorded at least ten times. The chain links TRBV6-5 to TRBJ2-3; TRBD1 or TRBD2 may be the D gene (6 bases each). This CDR3 has 16 residues. V was cut by 0 bases and J by 6 bases, with 16 bases left in between. Germline CDR1 reads MNHEY; CDR2 reads SVGAGI. The CDR3 DNA is TGTGCCAGCAGTTACTCGGTCATCGGAGGGGGGGATACGCAGTATTTT. This sequence encodes CASSYSVIGGGDTQYF.

The CDR3 sequence: CAWDLGNTYGYTF. The CDR3, as DNA: TGTGCCTGGGATTTAGGGAATACCTATGGCTACACCTTC. This chain links TRBV30 with TRBJ1-2, with D unclear. This CDR3 is 13 amino acids long. Germline V gene sequence: CDR1 GTSNPN, CDR2 SVGIG (reference sequence). V lost 5 bases, J lost 4 bases, and 14 bases lay in between.

This clonotype was picked up a small number of times. The V call is TRBV4-2, the J call TRBJ1-6; D gene unclear. Trimming left V 2 bases short and J 7 bases short, with 12 bases between. The CDR3 covers 15 residues. In germline, CDR1 is LGHNA, CDR2 YNFKEQ. The CDR3 reads CASSQPSAGNSPLHF. The CDR3 coding sequence is TGTGCCAGCAGCCAACCGTCAGCGGGGAATTCACCCCTCCACTTT.

This chain joins TRBV7-2 and TRBJ2-1; TRBD2 is a possible D gene (6 bases). The germline V gene has CDR1 SGHTA and CDR2 FQGNSA. With 4 bases removed from V and 0 bases from J, the gap between germline ends came to 16 bases. The CDR3 runs 17 residues. The CDR3 reads CASSSRTILSSYNEQFF. For the CDR3, the DNA is TGTGCCAGCAGCTCCAGGACTATACTTAGCTCCTACAATGAGCAGTTCTTC.

The chain has TRBV10-2 and TRBJ2-3; 11 nucleotides agree with TRBD2. CDR3 size: 15 residues. J was trimmed by 6 bases and V by 7 bases; bases with no gene match: 9. In germline, CDR1 is WSHSY, CDR2 SAAADI. Here the CDR3 reads CASKLAGATGDTQYF. The CDR3 coding sequence is TGCGCCAGCAAACTAGCGGGAGCCACCGGGGATACGCAGTATTTT.